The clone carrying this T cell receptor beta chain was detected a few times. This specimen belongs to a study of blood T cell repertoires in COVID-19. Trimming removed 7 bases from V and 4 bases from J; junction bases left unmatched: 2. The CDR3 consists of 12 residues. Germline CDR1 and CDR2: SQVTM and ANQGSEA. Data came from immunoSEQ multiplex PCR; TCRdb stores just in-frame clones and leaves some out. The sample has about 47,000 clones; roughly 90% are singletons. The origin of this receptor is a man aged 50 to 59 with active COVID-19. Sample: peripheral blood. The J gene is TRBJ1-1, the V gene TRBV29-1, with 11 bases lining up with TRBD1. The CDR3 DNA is TGCAGCGGTGGACAGGGGGCCACTGAAGCTTTCTTT. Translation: CSGGQGATEAFF.